One and the same sample provided the 16 T cell receptor beta chains below, sequenced in a study of OX40 agonist ivuxolimab in advanced cancers. Only in-frame clones appear in the TCRdb table, and some are missing; sequencing was by immunoSEQ multiplex PCR. The sample yields more than 55,000 clones, more than 65% seen once. Specimen: CD4+ or CD8+ T cells sorted from blood, collected in a trial of the OX40 agonist ivuxolimab. The receptors shown here come from an adult with an advanced solid tumor such as melanoma, head and neck, liver or kidney cancer.

The chain is built from TRBV6-4 and TRBJ1-2; possibly TRBD1 for D (5 bases). CDR1 and CDR2 from the germline V gene are MRHNA and SNTAGT. The CDR3 contains 14 residues. The V end was cut by 6 bases, the J end by 3 bases, with 14 bases between. The CDR3 region is CASRRETGDYGYTF. The CDR3 DNA reads TGTGCCAGCAGAAGAGAAACAGGAGACTATGGCTACACCTTC.

The CDR3 loop is CASSLAGASTEAFF. CDR3 in DNA: TGTGCCAGCAGCTTAGCAGGAGCTAGCACTGAAGCTTTCTTT. The chain links TRBV7-9 to TRBJ1-1; D is undetermined. Trimming shortened V by 0 bases and J by 4 bases, and 9 bases separated the two germline ends. Per germline, CDR1 SEHNR and CDR2 FQNEAQ (reference sequence). This CDR3 has 14 amino acids.

The CDR3 sequence is CAWKEAGQLYNEQFF. The DNA of the CDR3 is TGTGCCTGGAAAGAGGCAGGACAACTCTACAATGAGCAGTTCTTC. This sequence joins TRBV30 and TRBJ2-1; tentative D call: TRBD1 (5 bases). CDR3 size: 15 residues. Trimming removed 4 bases from V and 3 bases from J, with 16 bases in between. CDR1 and CDR2 (germline): GTSNPN, SVGIG (reference sequence).

This chain joins TRBV25-1 and TRBJ1-3; perhaps TRBD1 as D (6 bases). Germline V gene data show CDR1 as MGHDK and CDR2 as SYGVNS. V dropped 1 base and J dropped 4 bases, with 14 bases sitting between them. This CDR3 spans 16 amino acids. The CDR3 is CASSESGGPGGNTIYF. The CDR3 bases are TGTGCCAGCAGTGAATCTGGGGGGCCCGGAGGAAACACCATATATTTT.

The J gene is TRBJ1-3, the V gene TRBV10-3; D is uncertain. V was cut by 11 bases and J by 8 bases, with 19 bases left in between. The CDR3 contains 13 residues. CDR1 and CDR2 (germline): ENHRY, SYGVKD. The CDR3 DNA follows: TGTGCCTACGCTGGATTTACTGGGGACACCATATATTTT. Protein sequence: CAYAGFTGDTIYF.

This sequence joins TRBV7-2 and TRBJ2-7; D assignment may be TRBD1 or TRBD2 (5 bases each). The CDR3 contains 13 residues. Germline lookup yields CDR1 SGHTA and CDR2 FQGNSA. Trimming shortened V by 6 bases and J by 3 bases, and 12 bases separated the two germline ends. CDR3 nucleotides: TGTGCCAGCAGTAGGGACGGGGACTACGAGCAGTACTTC. Protein product: CASSRDGDYEQYF.

The CDR3 is CSAGDGRVQYF. The CDR3 DNA follows: TGCAGTGCCGGGGATGGACGGGTGCAGTACTTC. The chain couples TRBV20-1 to TRBJ2-7, with a possible D match to TRBD2 (5 bases). V dropped 6 bases and J dropped 9 bases, with 15 bases sitting between them. CDR3 length equals 11 residues. CDR1 is DFQATT and CDR2 is SNEGSKA in the germline V gene (reference sequence).

This sequence joins TRBV9 and TRBJ2-2; no firm D call. In germline, CDR1 is SGDLS, CDR2 YYNGEE. The V and J ends lost 0 bases and 0 bases respectively, with 9 bases between them. The CDR3 is 16 residues long. As DNA, the CDR3 is TGTGCCAGCAGCGTAGCGGTTTCCGCGAACACCGGGGAGCTGTTTTTT. Its protein product is CASSVAVSANTGELFF.

V gene TRBV23-1 combines with J gene TRBJ2-3; a possible D gene is TRBD1 (5 bases). TRBV23-1 is annotated as an ORF whose role is uncertain. The CDR3 runs 16 residues. V lost 4 bases and J 3 bases, leaving 17 bases between the germline ends. CDR3 bases: TGCGCCAGCAGTCGCATTGACAGTGTAGGGACAGATACGCAGTATTTT. Protein: CASSRIDSVGTDTQYF.

The chain is built from TRBV27 and TRBJ1-2, with D possibly TRBD1 on 6 matching bases. Germline assignment: CDR1 MNHEY and CDR2 SMNVEV (reference sequence). V was pared by 5 bases and J by 3 bases, with 13 bases between. This CDR3 comprises 14 residues. The CDR3 DNA follows: TGTGCCAGCAGTCAGGGGAACACTCACTATGGCTACACCTTC. Translated, it gives CASSQGNTHYGYTF.

The chain uses TRBV10-3 and TRBJ1-4; D gene ambiguous. CDR1 and CDR2 (germline): ENHRY, SYGVKD. Between the trimmed V and J ends, which lost 5 bases and 6 bases, there was a span of 10 bases. The CDR3 spans 13 residues. The CDR3, as DNA: TGTGCCATCAGTTACGGTTCAGATGAAAAACTGTTTTTT. Amino acids: CAISYGSDEKLFF.

The chain couples TRBV12-5 to TRBJ1-6; D might be TRBD1 (6 bases). This CDR3 has 14 residues. CDR1 LGHNT and CDR2 FRNRAP come from the germline V gene. Trimming pared 1 base from V and 9 bases from J, leaving 10 bases between. The CDR3 reads CASGLGHRASPLHF. CDR3 DNA sequence: TGTGCTAGTGGTTTGGGTCACAGGGCTTCACCCCTCCACTTT. Full variable domain (remainder filled in from reference TRBV12-5 and TRBJ1-6): DARVTQTPRHKVTEMGQEVTMRCQPILGHNTVFWYRQTMMQGLELLAYFRNRAPLDDSGMPKDRFSAEMPDATLATLKIQPSEPRDSAVYFCASGLGHRASPLHFGNGTRLTVT.

This clone was found once. The chain links TRBV6-1 to TRBJ1-2; tentatively, D is TRBD1 (5 bases). The CDR3 covers 13 residues. The germline gives CDR1 MNHNS, CDR2 SASEGT. The V gene lost 8 bases and the J gene lost 8 bases, with 18 bases spanning the gap. The CDR3 DNA sequence: TGTGCCAGCGTCGGGCGAGGGGCTTGGGGCTACACCTTC. It translates to CASVGRGAWGYTF.

This sequence joins TRBV4-1 and TRBJ1-6; the D is unclear. The germline gives CDR1 MGHRA, CDR2 YSYEKL. The CDR3 has 15 amino acids. V was shortened by 2 bases and J by 7 bases, with 12 bases between the two germline ends. The CDR3 bases are TGCGCCAGCAGCCAACCGGGAAGGAGAAATTCACCCCTCCACTTT. It yields the protein CASSQPGRRNSPLHF.

The genes are TRBV5-1 and TRBJ1-1, with 8 bases fitting TRBD1. Unmatched junction bases numbered 10, after V lost 4 bases and J lost 5 bases. The CDR3 has 15 residues. From germline, CDR1 is SGHRS and CDR2 YFSETQ. In nucleotides, the CDR3 is TGCGCCAGCAGCCTAACATGGGACAGGCGGACTGAAGCTTTCTTT. Its protein product is CASSLTWDRRTEAFF.

This chain links TRBV19 with TRBJ2-7; 10 positions agree with TRBD1. The V gene end was trimmed by 8 bases and the J gene end by 2 bases; junction bases not matched to a gene: 3. This CDR3 has 13 amino acids. CDR1 and CDR2 (germline): LNHDA, SQIVND (reference sequence). The chain's CDR3 is CASGQGEAYEQYF. The CDR3 DNA follows: TGTGCCAGTGGACAGGGGGAAGCCTACGAGCAGTACTTC. Full variable domain (missing parts from reference TRBV19 and TRBJ2-7): DGGITQSPKYLFRKEGQNVTLSCEQNLNHDAMYWYRQDPGQGLRLIYYSQIVNDFQKGDIAEGYSVSREKKESFPLTVTSAQKNPTAFYLCASGQGEAYEQYFGPGTRLTVT.